This T cell receptor beta chain was recorded in a study of identical twins. This clonotype was detected ten times or more. Via MiXCR, TCRdb re-called the 5' RACE reads, giving one row per CDR3 protein. Of approximately 500,000 distinct CDR3 sequences in the sample, roughly 15% are singletons; the top ten hold roughly 0.42%. V was cut by 7 bases and J by 2 bases, with 14 bases left in between. The length of the CDR3 is 14 residues. This sample was shared with a second study, whose subject was yellow fever vaccine responses in identical twins.

The chain is built from TRBV12-3 or TRBV12-4 and TRBJ1-2, with D tentatively TRBD1 (5 bases). The TCR comes from a woman aged 18-30 years in good health. The sample consisted of CD4+ T cells sorted from blood. The CDR3 bases are TGTGCCAGCACCTCCTGGGCAGGGAACTATGGCTACACCTTC. Translation gives CASTSWAGNYGYTF.